The 21 T cell receptor beta chains given below trace back to one sample, sequenced in a study of T-cell memory formation after mild COVID-19. In TCRdb, the 5' RACE reads were re-called with MiXCR into one record per CDR3 protein. The sample has under 250,000 distinct CDR3 sequences; approximately 15% are singletons. Input material: PBMCs or a T cell subset sorted from them (not recorded which). The origin of the receptors is an adult woman who had mild COVID-19 (a few samples of this study predate the infection). Cell type and time point are not known.

This clonotype was seen a few times. The chain has TRBV5-1 and TRBJ1-1, with D unresolved. Trimming left V 4 bases short and J 10 bases short, with 17 bases between. CDR3 length: 13 residues. Germline V gene data show CDR1 as SGHRS and CDR2 as YFSETQ. The CDR3 coding sequence is TGCGCCAGCAGCGACCGGACCATAGCGGGAGCTTTCTTT. Translating gives CASSDRTIAGAFF. Full variable domain (remainder filled in from reference TRBV5-1 and TRBJ1-1): KAGVTQTPRYLIKTRGQQVTLSCSPISGHRSVSWYQQTPGQGLQFLFEYFSETQRNKGNFPGRFSGRQFSNSRSEMNVSTLELGDSALYLCASSDRTIAGAFFGQGTRLTVV.

This clonotype was counted between two and nine times. The chain has TRBV29-1 and TRBJ2-4; 7 positions agree with TRBD1. The CDR3 is 14 residues long. The V gene end was trimmed by 5 bases and the J gene end by 6 bases; junction bases not matched to a gene: 10. From germline, CDR1 is SQVTM and CDR2 ANQGSEA. The CDR3 reads CSVTSGTASNIQYF. The CDR3 bases are TGCAGCGTTACCTCCGGGACAGCCTCAAACATTCAGTACTTC.

Points on this clonotype: This sequence may be a read error, since a much larger clone differs from it by one base. The V call is TRBV24-1, the J call TRBJ2-2; 10 bases fit TRBD2. Germline lookup yields CDR1 KGHDR and CDR2 SFDVKD. The CDR3 covers 16 residues. For the CDR3, the DNA is TGTGCCACCAGTGACTCGGGACTAGCGAACACCGTGGAGCTGTTTTTT. Translation gives CATSDSGLANTVELFF.

This clonotype occurred a few times. The chain links TRBV14 to TRBJ1-2, with no clear D. This CDR3 is built from 13 residues. Trimming shortened V by 4 bases and J by 3 bases, and 9 bases separated the two germline ends. The V gene's germline CDR1 is SGHDN and CDR2 FVKESK. CDR3 amino acids: CASSPVQHYGYTF. The CDR3 region has the DNA TGTGCCAGCAGCCCTGTCCAGCACTATGGCTACACCTTC.

This clonotype showed up just a few times. The V gene is TRBV7-9, the J gene TRBJ1-2; D is uncertain. Trimming removed 1 base at V and 3 bases at J, with 6 bases between. CDR1 and CDR2 (germline): SEHNR, FQNEAQ (reference sequence). The CDR3 length is 13 residues. The CDR3 nucleotides read TGTGCCAGCAGCTTAGGCAATGACTATGGCTACACCTTC. Translation gives CASSLGNDYGYTF.

In its sample, this clonotype was seen a few times. Here the CDR3 reads CSARDSGAGNQPQHF. CDR3 nucleotides: TGCAGTGCTAGAGATTCAGGGGCCGGCAATCAGCCCCAGCATTTT. The V call is TRBV20-1, the J call TRBJ1-5; TRBD1 might be the D (6 bases). Germline CDR1 and CDR2: DFQATT and SNEGSKA (reference sequence). This CDR3 spans 15 amino acids. Trimming left V 0 bases short and J 2 bases short, with 11 bases between.

The gene calls are TRBV4-3 and TRBJ2-7; D is unclear. Germline assignment: CDR1 LGHNA and CDR2 YSLEER. V was shortened by 3 bases and J by 2 bases, with 14 bases between the two germline ends. The CDR3 is 15 amino acids. The CDR3: CASSHLEAPTYEQYF. As DNA, the CDR3 is TGCGCCAGCAGCCACTTGGAAGCGCCGACCTACGAGCAGTACTTC.

This clonotype was seen a few times. V and J are TRBV25-1 and TRBJ1-6; D may be TRBD1 (6 bases). Germline V gene sequence: CDR1 MGHDK, CDR2 SYGVNS. The germline V and J ends were trimmed by 7 bases and 4 bases, with 23 bases remaining between them. This CDR3 is built from 18 residues. The CDR3 here is CASMPGRGGAAYNSPLHF. The CDR3 DNA reads TGTGCCAGCATGCCTGGTAGGGGGGGCGCAGCTTATAATTCACCCCTCCACTTT.

This clonotype was detected a few times. The V call is TRBV20-1, the J call TRBJ1-3, with D unresolved. The CDR3 sequence is 11 residues long. Germline values: CDR1 DFQATT, CDR2 SNEGSKA (reference sequence). Trimming removed 1 base at V and 3 bases at J, with 1 base between. In DNA, the CDR3 is TGCAGTGCTAGAGGTGGAAACACCATATATTTT. Protein: CSARGGNTIYF.

The chain is built from TRBV5-1 and TRBJ2-1; 13 nucleotides align to TRBD2. With V trimmed by 1 base and J by 6 bases, 4 bases remained unmatched. Germline-derived CDR1 and CDR2 are SGHRS and YFSETQ. CDR3 length equals 16 residues. The CDR3 nucleotides read TGCGCCAGCAGCTTGCAGGGGACTAGCGGGATCAATGAGCAGTTCTTC. It yields the protein CASSLQGTSGINEQFF.

This clonotype was picked up a small number of times. The chain joins TRBV5-1 to TRBJ2-7; D is undetermined. CDR3 size: 14 residues. Germline assignment: CDR1 SGHRS and CDR2 YFSETQ. V was clipped by 1 base and J by 2 bases, with 10 bases between them. CDR3 region: CASSLTPSTYEQYF. CDR3 DNA: TGCGCCAGCAGCTTGACTCCAAGTACCTACGAGCAGTACTTC. Variable domain in full (rest from reference TRBV5-1 and TRBJ2-7): KAGVTQTPRYLIKTRGQQVTLSCSPISGHRSVSWYQQTPGQGLQFLFEYFSETQRNKGNFPGRFSGRQFSNSRSEMNVSTLELGDSALYLCASSLTPSTYEQYFGPGTRLTVT.

There are a few counts of this clonotype. The chain recombines TRBV7-9 with TRBJ2-1, with D unclear. V lost 6 bases to trimming and J lost 8 bases, with 8 bases between them. Germline V gene sequence: CDR1 SEHNR, CDR2 FQNEAQ (reference sequence). The CDR3 consists of 11 residues. CDR3 sequence (DNA): TGTGCCAGCAGAACCCCTTATGAGCAGTTCTTC. Protein product: CASRTPYEQFF.

The chain combines TRBV18 with TRBJ2-7; 8 nucleotides line up with TRBD1. V shed 2 bases, J shed 2 bases, and the junction held 8 bases outside the gene matches. CDR1 and CDR2 from the germline V gene are KGHSH and LQKENI. The CDR3 has 16 residues. CDR3 loop: CASSPIGTGATYEQYF. CDR3 sequence (DNA): TGTGCCAGCTCACCAATAGGGACAGGCGCTACCTACGAGCAGTACTTC.

This clonotype was detected only a few times. The chain links TRBV6-5 to TRBJ2-6; TRBD1 matches at 8 bases. Trimming took 4 bases from V and 2 from J; bases not matched to a gene: 7. CDR1 and CDR2 from the germline V gene are MNHEY and SVGAGI. The CDR3 has 17 amino acids. DNA of the CDR3: TGTGCCAGCAGTTCCGCGACAGGGGTTGCTGGGGCCAACGTCCTGACTTTC. Protein sequence: CASSSATGVAGANVLTF.

This clonotype came up a few times. The V gene is TRBV4-1, the J gene TRBJ1-3; D is possibly TRBD1 (6 bases). V was shortened by 1 base and J by 4 bases, with 8 bases between the two germline ends. Germline loops: CDR1 MGHRA, CDR2 YSYEKL. CDR3 size: 14 residues. CDR3 DNA: TGCGCCAGCAGCCAAGGGGACACCGGAAACACCATATATTTT. It is translated as CASSQGDTGNTIYF.

A few counts support this clonotype. A read error may account for a junction end that differs from germline. The chain is built from TRBV18 and TRBJ1-1; TRBD1 is a possible D gene (6 bases). The germline V gene has CDR1 KGHSH and CDR2 LQKENI. The CDR3 totals 17 residues. CDR3 protein: CASSPRSGAGMNTEAFF. The CDR3 DNA is TGTGCCAGCTCACCACGGTCAGGGGCCGGCATGAACACTGAAGCCTTCTTT.

The chain combines TRBV7-2 with TRBJ1-5; D unclear. Trimming cost V 4 bases and J 5 bases, with 12 bases left between them. The CDR3 extends over 14 amino acids. Germline CDR1 and CDR2: SGHTA and FQGNSA. The CDR3 here is CASSSYYSDQPQHF. The DNA for the CDR3 is TGTGCCAGCAGCTCCTACTACAGCGATCAGCCCCAGCATTTT.

This clonotype was seen repeatedly, ten times or more. V usage is TRBV12-3 or TRBV12-4 and J usage is TRBJ1-5, with D possibly matching TRBD1 (5 bases). Trimming removed 5 bases from V and 7 bases from J, with 9 bases in between. The CDR3 is made up of 12 amino acids. The CDR3 coding sequence is TGTGCCAGCAGTGATACAGGCCAGCCCCAGCATTTT. This sequence encodes CASSDTGQPQHF.

The chain carries TRBV11-2 and TRBJ2-3, with a weak D call TRBD2 (5 bases). The CDR3 loop spans 15 amino acids. With 3 bases removed from V and 0 bases from J, the gap between germline ends came to 10 bases. CDR1 and CDR2 from the germline V gene are SGHAT and FQNNGV. CDR3 region: CASSFQWTSTDTQYF. The CDR3 DNA reads TGTGCCAGCAGCTTTCAATGGACTAGCACAGATACGCAGTATTTT. Using reference TRBV11-2 and TRBJ2-3 for the parts outside the CDR3, the full variable domain is EAGVAQSPRYKIIEKRQSVAFWCNPISGHATLYWYQQILGQGPKLLIQFQNNGVVDDSQLPKDRFSAERLKGVDSTLKIQPAKLEDSAVYLCASSFQWTSTDTQYFGPGTRLTVL.

This CDR3 reads CATSRPEEPQHF. CDR3 nucleotides: TGTGCCACCAGCAGACCGGAGGAGCCCCAGCATTTT. This chain uses TRBV15 with TRBJ1-5, with unresolved D. V was pared by 2 bases and J by 8 bases, with 7 bases between. Germline lookup yields CDR1 LNHNV and CDR2 YYDKDF (reference sequence). CDR3 length: 12 amino acids.

This chain joins TRBV7-2 and TRBJ2-2; tentatively, D is TRBD1 or TRBD2 (5 bases each). This CDR3 comprises 13 residues. Trimming left V 5 bases short and J 6 bases short, with 10 bases between. Germline CDR1 SGHTA, CDR2 FQGNSA. The CDR3: CASSPGPAGELFF. For the CDR3, the DNA is TGTGCCAGCAGCCCGGGACCCGCCGGGGAGCTGTTTTTT.